This TCR beta chain appears in the sequencing data of a study of blood T cell repertoires in COVID-19. Assay: immunoSEQ multiplex PCR; the TCRdb copy retains only in-frame clones and omits some. The sample includes 300,000 to 400,000 clones, 70% to 90% seen only once; the top ten take approximately 4.6%. The ends lost 5 bases at V and 1 base at J; junction bases unmatched: 3. Germline CDR1 SGHTA, CDR2 FQGTGA. The CDR3 is 16 residues long. The TCR sequence derives from a woman aged 40 to 50 with acute COVID-19. The genes are TRBV7-3 and TRBJ2-2; 11 nucleotides match TRBD2. The specimen sequenced was PBMCs or T cells enriched from blood (not recorded which). CDR3 DNA sequence: TGTGCCAGCAGCGGGACTAGCGGAGTGAACACCGGGGAGCTGTTTTTT. Translating gives CASSGTSGVNTGELFF. Using reference TRBV7-3 and TRBJ2-2 for the parts outside the CDR3, the full variable domain is GAGVSQTPSNKVTEKGKYVELRCDPISGHTALYWYRQSLGQGPEFLIYFQGTGAADDSGLPNDRFFAVRPEGSVSTLKIQRTERGDSAVYLCASSGTSGVNTGELFFGEGSRLTVL.